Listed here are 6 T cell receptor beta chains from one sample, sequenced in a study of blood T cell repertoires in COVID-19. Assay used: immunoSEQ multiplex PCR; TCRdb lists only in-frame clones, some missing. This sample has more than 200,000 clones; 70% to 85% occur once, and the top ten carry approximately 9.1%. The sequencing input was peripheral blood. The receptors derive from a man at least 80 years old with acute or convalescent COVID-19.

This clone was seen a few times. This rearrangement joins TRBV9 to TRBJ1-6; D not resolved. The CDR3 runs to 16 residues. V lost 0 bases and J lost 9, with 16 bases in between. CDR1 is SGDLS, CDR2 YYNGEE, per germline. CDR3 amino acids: CASSVGSGGKGSPLHF. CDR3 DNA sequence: TGTGCCAGCAGCGTAGGCAGTGGAGGGAAGGGTTCACCCCTCCACTTT.

CDR3 sequence: CASSPSGFSTDTQYF. DNA of the CDR3: TGTGCCAGCTCACCATCAGGTTTCAGCACAGATACGCAGTATTTT. The gene calls are TRBV18 and TRBJ2-3; D gene ambiguous. Trimming took 2 bases from V and 0 from J, leaving 9 bases between them. The germline V gene encodes CDR1 KGHSH and CDR2 LQKENI. The CDR3 is made up of 15 amino acids.

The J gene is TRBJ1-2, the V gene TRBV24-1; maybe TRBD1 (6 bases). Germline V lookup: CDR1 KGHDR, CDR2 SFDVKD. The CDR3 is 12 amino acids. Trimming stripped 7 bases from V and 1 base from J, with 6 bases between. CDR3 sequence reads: CATRDSNYGYTF. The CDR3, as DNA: TGTGCCACCAGGGACAGTAACTATGGCTACACCTTC.

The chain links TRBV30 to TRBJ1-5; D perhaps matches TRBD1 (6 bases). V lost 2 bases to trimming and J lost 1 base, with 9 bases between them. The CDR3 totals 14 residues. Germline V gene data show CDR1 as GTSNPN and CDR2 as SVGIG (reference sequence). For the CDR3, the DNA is TGTGCCTGGAGTTATAGGGGGAGCAATCAGCCCCAGCATTTT. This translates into CAWSYRGSNQPQHF.

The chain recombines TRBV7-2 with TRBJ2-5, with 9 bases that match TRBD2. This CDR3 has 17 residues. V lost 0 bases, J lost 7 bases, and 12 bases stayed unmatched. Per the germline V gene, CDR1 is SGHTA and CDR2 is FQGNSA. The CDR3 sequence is CASSLAPAGGWSGTQYF. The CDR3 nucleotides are TGTGCCAGCAGCTTAGCCCCAGCGGGAGGATGGTCGGGGACCCAGTACTTC.

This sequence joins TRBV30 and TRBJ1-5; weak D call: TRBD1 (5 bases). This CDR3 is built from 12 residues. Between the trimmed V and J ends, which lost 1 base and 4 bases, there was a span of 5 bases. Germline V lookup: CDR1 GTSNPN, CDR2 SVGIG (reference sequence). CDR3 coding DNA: TGTGCCTGGAGTGAGGGGAATCAGCCCCAGCATTTT. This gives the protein CAWSEGNQPQHF.